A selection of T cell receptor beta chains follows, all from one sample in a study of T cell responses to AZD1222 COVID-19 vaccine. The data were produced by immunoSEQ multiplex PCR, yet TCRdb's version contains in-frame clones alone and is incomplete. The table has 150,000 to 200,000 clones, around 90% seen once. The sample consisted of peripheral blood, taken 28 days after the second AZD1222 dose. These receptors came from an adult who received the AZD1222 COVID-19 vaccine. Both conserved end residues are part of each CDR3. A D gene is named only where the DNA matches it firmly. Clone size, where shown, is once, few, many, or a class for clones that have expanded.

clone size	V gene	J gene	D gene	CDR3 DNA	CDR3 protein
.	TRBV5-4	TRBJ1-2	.	TGTGCCAGCAGCTTGAACGGACAACAGAACCTATATGGCTACACCTTC	CASSLNGQQNLYGYTF
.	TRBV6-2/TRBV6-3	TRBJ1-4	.	TGTGCCAGCAGCCTCGGACATACTAATGAAAAACTGTTTTTT	CASSLGHTNEKLFF
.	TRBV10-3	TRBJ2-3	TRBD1	TGTGCCATCAGTGAGTCCACAGGGGCAGATACGCAGTATTTT	CAISESTGADTQYF
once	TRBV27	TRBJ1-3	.	TGTGCCAGCAGTGCGGGACTGACTGGAAACACCATATATTTT	CASSAGLTGNTIYF
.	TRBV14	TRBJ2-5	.	TGTGCCAGCAGCACCGGACCTAGGGAGACCCAGTACTTC	CASSTGPRETQYF
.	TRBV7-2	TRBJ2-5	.	TGTGCCAGCAGCCCCGGGACCTGGGCCCAGTACTTC	CASSPGTWAQYF
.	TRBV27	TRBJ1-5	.	TGTGCCAGCAGTCCTCAGGGGAATGGCAATCAGCCCCAGCATTTT	CASSPQGNGNQPQHF
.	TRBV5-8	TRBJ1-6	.	TGTGCCAGCAGCTTGGACCGAGATTCACCCCTCCACTTT	CASSLDRDSPLHF
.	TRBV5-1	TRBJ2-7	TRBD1	TGCGCCAGCAGCATCCCGACAGGGGGCGACGAGCAGTACTTC	CASSIPTGGDEQYF
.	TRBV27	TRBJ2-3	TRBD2	TGTGCCAGCAGCCACTATCCCGGACTAGCGGGGTCCCCGCTCAGCACAGATACGCAGTATTTT	CASSHYPGLAGSPLSTDTQYF
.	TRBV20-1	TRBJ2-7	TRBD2	TGCAGTGCTAGTGGGTCAGCGGGGGGCCTCTCCTACGAGCAGTACTTC	CSASGSAGGLSYEQYF
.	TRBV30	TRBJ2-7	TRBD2	TGTGCCGGGACTAGCAGCTACGAGCAGTACTTC	CAGTSSYEQYF
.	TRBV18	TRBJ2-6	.	TGTGCCAGCTCACCCGCCGGTCAGAAGGTCCTGACTTTC	CASSPAGQKVLTF
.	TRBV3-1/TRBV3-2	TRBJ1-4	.	TGTGCCAGCAGCCAAGATCATCGGGATCTCATTTGGGGTGAAAAACTGTTTTTT	CASSQDHRDLIWGEKLFF
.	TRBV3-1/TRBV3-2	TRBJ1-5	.	TGTGCCAGCAGCCAAGCAGGGTCCAATCAGCCCCAGCATTTT	CASSQAGSNQPQHF
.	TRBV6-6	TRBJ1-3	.	TGTGCCAGCAGTCCTACAGGGTCAGGGCGCTTCGGAAACACCATATATTTT	CASSPTGSGRFGNTIYF
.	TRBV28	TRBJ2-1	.	TGTGCCAGCGGTCTAATGGAAAGGGGCAGACATGAGCAGTTCTTC	CASGLMERGRHEQFF
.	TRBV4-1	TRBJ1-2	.	TGCGCCAGCAGCCAAGAGACCGGGCTCTCTAACTATGGCTACACCTTC	CASSQETGLSNYGYTF
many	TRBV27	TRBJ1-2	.	TGTGCCAGCAGAGGGTTGGACTATGGCTACACCTTC	CASRGLDYGYTF
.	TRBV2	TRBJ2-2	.	TGTGCCAGCAGTGAAGCCCGGGCCAGTAAACCCGGGGAGCTGTTTTTT	CASSEARASKPGELFF
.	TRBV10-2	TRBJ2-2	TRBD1	TGCGCCAGCAGTGACCGGGGACAGGTTTCCACCGGGGAGCTGTTTTTT	CASSDRGQVSTGELFF
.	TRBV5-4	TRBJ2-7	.	TGTGCCAGCAGCTTGGATGGGGCCTACGAGCAGTACTTC	CASSLDGAYEQYF
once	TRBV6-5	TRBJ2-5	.	TGTGCCAGCAGACCAAAGTCATCAGAGACCCAGTACTTC	CASRPKSSETQYF
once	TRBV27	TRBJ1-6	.	TGTGCCAGCAGTTTATCCGCCGGGGGATCACCCCTCCACTTT	CASSLSAGGSPLHF
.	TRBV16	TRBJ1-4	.	TGTGCCAGCAGCCACGGCGCGGGGCGTAATGAAAAACTGTTTTTT	CASSHGAGRNEKLFF
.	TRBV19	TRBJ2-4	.	TGTGCCAGTAGTATCTGGCCGGGACGGGCAGTAGATCCCCTAGCCAAAAACATTCAGTACTTC	CASSIWPGRAVDPLAKNIQYF
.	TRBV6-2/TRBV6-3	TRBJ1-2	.	TGTGCCAGCAGTAATGGACAGCTCTATGGCTACACCTTC	CASSNGQLYGYTF
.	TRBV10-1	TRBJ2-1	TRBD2	TGCGCCAGCAGTGACCCGGCTAGCGGGAGCAATGAGCAGTTCTTC	CASSDPASGSNEQFF
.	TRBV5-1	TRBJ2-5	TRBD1	TGCGCCAGCAGTACAGGGGATCAAGAGACCCAGTACTTC	CASSTGDQETQYF
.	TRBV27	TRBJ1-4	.	TGTGCCAGCAGTCCCCGGTCCAGGCAAACATCTAATGAAAAACTGTTTTTT	CASSPRSRQTSNEKLFF